One TCR beta chain is described in this entry. Its antigen remains undetermined. Per-base quality was not reported, and no clone a single base away is much larger than it. Instrument on record: Illumina HiSeq 2500. Quantitative 5'-RACE with molecular barcodes was used to prepare TCR beta libraries. For the original study's pipeline: To identify disease-linked TCR variants, a new computational method was used, one built on a probabilistic model of VDJ rearrangement. Using fastp at Q25 and MiXCR, TCRdb reprocessed the public reads and kept productive beta chains. Records with the same CDR3 protein are collapsed into one entry carrying the most frequent genes and DNA. Clone size and V and J calls follow TCRdb, not the original study. Present in this sample are a few hundred thousand distinct CDR3 sequences, just under 7.5% of which were seen just once. The ten largest make up 14% of the sample. The CDR3 holds 13 amino acids from the cysteine to the phenylalanine. Of the read, only the CDR3 DNA is kept; its 39 bases are in frame from base 1. Reading the germline V gene (reference sequence) gives CDR1 MNHEY and CDR2 SMNVEV. Trimming at the junction amounts to 6 bases on V and 1 base on J, and the germline ends lie 9 bases apart.

These data are taken from a study of CD8 T cells in ankylosing spondylitis (dated by TCRdb to the late 2010s). Regarding the study in general: T cell receptor beta repertoires were profiled in healthy donors and ankylosing spondylitis patients so that disease-linked TCR variants could be found. Peripheral blood was sampled, and synovial fluid was additionally collected from ankylosing spondylitis patients. The full study cohort was made up of approximately 24 ankylosing spondylitis patients and 108 healthy donors. What the study reported, not specific to this receptor: A TCR beta motif of several highly homologous amino acid variants appeared characteristic of blood from ankylosing spondylitis patients. Significant enrichment of the disease-linked clones was reported in matched synovial fluid samples from ankylosing spondylitis patients. Some of the motif variants had been reported before in the synovial fluid and blood of reactive arthritis patients, a finding that suggests common disease-initiation mechanisms. The disease-linked clones showed a CD8+ phenotype and occurred at relatively low frequencies in peripheral blood.

This clonotype was sampled from a male donor with ankylosing spondylitis. The sequencing sample was made of blood, either unsorted or a sorted T cell fraction (not recorded which). The rearrangement combines TRBV27 with TRBJ1-1; the D segment could be TRBD1, given 5 matching bases. The DNA reads TGTGCCAGCAGCTACGACAGGAACACTGAAGCTTTCTTT. It translates as CASSYDRNTEAFF.